This T cell receptor (beta chain) was identified in a study of T cell repertoires in ileal Crohn's disease. Findings and limits, study-wide: High-frequency clones were more common in sorted CD8 than CD4 cells.

Eligibility required adulthood, ileal or ileocolonic Crohn's disease and indicated ileocolonic resection. Points on this clone: Antigen specificity is unknown.

Each sample's TCRB immunosequencing used 450 to 550 nanograms of biopsy DNA. Measured with immunoSEQ multiplex PCR; TCRdb has only the in-frame clones, and not every one. The table shows approximately 27,000 clones, with roughly three quarters occurring only once. The CDR3 is 14 amino acids. Germline CDR1 is MDHEN and CDR2 is SYDVKM. V was clipped by 8 bases and J by 3 bases, with 13 bases between them. Sequenced input: ileal tissue. This chain connects TRBV28 to TRBJ1-4; TRBD1 is a possible D gene (6 bases). The receptor was isolated from an adult with Crohn's disease. For the CDR3, the DNA is TGTGCCAGCCACCGGGGGGCTGCTAATGAAAAACTGTTTTTT. Residues: CASHRGAANEKLFF.